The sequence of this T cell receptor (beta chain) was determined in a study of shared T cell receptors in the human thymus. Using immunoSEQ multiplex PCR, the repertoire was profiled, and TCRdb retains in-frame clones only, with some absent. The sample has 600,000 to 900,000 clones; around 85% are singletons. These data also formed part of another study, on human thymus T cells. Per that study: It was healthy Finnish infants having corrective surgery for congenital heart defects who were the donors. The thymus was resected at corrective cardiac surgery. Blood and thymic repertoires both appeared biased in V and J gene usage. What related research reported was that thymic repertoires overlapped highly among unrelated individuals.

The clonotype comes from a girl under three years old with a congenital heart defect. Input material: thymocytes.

The CDR3 region has the DNA TGTGCCAGCTCACCCCGTCAAGAGACCCAGTACTTC. Translating gives CASSPRQETQYF. The chain couples TRBV18 to TRBJ2-5; D uncertain. The germline V and J ends were trimmed by 3 bases and 2 bases, with 4 bases remaining between them. Germline CDR1 KGHSH, CDR2 LQKENI. The CDR3 spans 12 residues.